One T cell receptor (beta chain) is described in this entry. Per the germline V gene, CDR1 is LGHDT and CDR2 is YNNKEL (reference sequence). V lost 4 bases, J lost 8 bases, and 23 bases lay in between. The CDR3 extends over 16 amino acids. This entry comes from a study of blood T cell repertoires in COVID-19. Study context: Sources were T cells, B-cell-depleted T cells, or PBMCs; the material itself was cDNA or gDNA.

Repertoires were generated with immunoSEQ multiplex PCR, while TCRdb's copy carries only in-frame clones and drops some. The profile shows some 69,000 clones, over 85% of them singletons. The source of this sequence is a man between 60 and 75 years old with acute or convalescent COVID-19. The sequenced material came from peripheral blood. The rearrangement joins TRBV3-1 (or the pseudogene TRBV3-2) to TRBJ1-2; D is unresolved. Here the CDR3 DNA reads TGTGCCAGCAGCCCCCTACTAAACTCGCGCTTTGGAGGCTACACCTTC. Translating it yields CASSPLLNSRFGGYTF.